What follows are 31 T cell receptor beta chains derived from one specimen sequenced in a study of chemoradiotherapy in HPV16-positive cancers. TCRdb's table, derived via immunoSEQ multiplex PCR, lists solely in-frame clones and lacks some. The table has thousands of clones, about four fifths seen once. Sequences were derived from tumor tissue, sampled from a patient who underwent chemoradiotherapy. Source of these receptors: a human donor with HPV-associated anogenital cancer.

The CDR3 sequence is CASSLRLARGTGELFF. For the CDR3, the DNA is TGTGCCAGCAGCTTACGGCTAGCGAGAGGAACCGGGGAGCTGTTTTTT. The chain employs TRBV13 and TRBJ2-2; D is possibly TRBD2 (6 bases). Germline V gene lookup returns CDR1 PRHDT and CDR2 FYEKMQ (reference sequence). The CDR3 covers 16 residues. V lost 2 bases and J lost 5, with 15 bases in between.

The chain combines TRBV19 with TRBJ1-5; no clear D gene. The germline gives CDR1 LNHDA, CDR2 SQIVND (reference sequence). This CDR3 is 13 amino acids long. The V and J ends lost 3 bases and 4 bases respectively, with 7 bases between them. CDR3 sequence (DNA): TGTGCCAGTAGTATTAAGGTAAATCAGCCCCAGCATTTT. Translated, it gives CASSIKVNQPQHF.

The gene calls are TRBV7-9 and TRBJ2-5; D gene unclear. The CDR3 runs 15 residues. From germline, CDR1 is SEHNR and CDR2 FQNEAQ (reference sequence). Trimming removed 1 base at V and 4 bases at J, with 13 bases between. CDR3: CASSLGSGSLETQYF. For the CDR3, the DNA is TGTGCCAGCAGCTTAGGTAGTGGGTCCCTAGAGACCCAGTACTTC.

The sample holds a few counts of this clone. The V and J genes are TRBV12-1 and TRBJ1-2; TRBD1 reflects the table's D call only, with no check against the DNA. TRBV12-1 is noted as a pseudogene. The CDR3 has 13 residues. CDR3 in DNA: TGTGCCAGCAAGGTCACAGAACCATATGGCTACACCTTC. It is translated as CASKVTEPYGYTF.

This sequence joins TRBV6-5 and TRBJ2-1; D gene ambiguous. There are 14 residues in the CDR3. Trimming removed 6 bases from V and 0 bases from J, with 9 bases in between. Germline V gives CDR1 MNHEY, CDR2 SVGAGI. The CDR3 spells CASSLSFSYNEQFF. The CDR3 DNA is TGTGCCAGCAGCCTGTCGTTCTCCTACAATGAGCAGTTCTTC.

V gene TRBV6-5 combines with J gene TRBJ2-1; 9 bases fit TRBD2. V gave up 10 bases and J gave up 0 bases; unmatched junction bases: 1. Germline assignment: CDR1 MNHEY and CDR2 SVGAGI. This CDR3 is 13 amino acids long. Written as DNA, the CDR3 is TGTGCCAATAGCGGGAGCTCCTACAATGAGCAGTTCTTC. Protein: CANSGSSYNEQFF.

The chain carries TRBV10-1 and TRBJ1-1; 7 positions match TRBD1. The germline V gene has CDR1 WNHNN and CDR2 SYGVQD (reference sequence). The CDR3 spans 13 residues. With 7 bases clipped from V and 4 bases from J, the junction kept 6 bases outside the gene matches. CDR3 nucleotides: TGCGCCAGCACTAAGACAGGGAGCACTGAAGCTTTCTTT. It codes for CASTKTGSTEAFF.

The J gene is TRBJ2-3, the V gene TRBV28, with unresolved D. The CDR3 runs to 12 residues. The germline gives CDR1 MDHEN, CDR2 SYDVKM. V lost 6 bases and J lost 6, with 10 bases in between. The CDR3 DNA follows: TGTGCCAGCAGGTTAATGGGGGATACGCAGTATTTT. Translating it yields CASRLMGDTQYF.

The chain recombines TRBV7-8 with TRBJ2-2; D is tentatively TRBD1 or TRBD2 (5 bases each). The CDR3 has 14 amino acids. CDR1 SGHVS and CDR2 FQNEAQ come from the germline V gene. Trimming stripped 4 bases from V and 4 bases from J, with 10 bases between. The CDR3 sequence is CASSWGPSTGELFF. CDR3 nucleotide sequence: TGTGCCAGCAGCTGGGGACCAAGCACCGGGGAGCTGTTTTTT.

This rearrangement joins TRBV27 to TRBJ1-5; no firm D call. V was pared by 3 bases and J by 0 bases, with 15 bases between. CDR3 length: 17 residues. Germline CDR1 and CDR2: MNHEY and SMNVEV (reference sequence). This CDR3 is CASSLRALGYSNQPQHF. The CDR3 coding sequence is TGTGCCAGCAGTTTGAGAGCGCTTGGCTATAGCAATCAGCCCCAGCATTTT.

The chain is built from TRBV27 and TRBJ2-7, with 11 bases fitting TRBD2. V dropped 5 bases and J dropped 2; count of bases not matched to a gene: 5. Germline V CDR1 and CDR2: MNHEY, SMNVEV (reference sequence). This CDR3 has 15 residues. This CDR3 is CASSPGLAGAYEQYF. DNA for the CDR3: TGTGCCAGCAGTCCAGGACTAGCGGGTGCCTACGAGCAGTACTTC.

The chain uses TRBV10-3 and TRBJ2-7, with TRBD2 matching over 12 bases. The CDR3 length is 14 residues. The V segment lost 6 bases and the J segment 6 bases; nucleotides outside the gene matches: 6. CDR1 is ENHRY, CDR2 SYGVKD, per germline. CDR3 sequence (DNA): TGTGCCATCAGAGCGACTAGCGGGAGTTTCGAGCAGTACTTC. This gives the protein CAIRATSGSFEQYF.

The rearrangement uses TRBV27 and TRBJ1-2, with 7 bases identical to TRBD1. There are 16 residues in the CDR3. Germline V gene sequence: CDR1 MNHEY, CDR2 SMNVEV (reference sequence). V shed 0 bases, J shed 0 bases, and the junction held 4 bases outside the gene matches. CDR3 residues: CASSLSTGPSNYGYTF. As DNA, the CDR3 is TGTGCCAGCAGTTTATCGACAGGGCCTTCTAACTATGGCTACACCTTC.

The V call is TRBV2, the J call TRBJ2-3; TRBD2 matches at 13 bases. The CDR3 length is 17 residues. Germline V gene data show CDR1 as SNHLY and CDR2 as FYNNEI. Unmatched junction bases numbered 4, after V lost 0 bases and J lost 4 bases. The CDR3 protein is CASSEAPLAGGADTQYF. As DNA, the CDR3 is TGTGCCAGCAGTGAAGCCCCACTAGCGGGAGGGGCAGATACGCAGTATTTT.

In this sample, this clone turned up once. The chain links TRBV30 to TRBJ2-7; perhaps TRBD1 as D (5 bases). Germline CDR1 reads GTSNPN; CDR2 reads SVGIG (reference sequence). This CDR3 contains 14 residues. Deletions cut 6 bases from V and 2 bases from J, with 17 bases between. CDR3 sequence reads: CACPGKVGTYEQYF. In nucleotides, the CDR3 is TGTGCCTGCCCAGGGAAGGTAGGGACCTACGAGCAGTACTTC.

This CDR3 reads CASSQDGAGSGQPQHF. In nucleotides, the CDR3 is TGCGCCAGCAGCCAAGACGGGGCAGGGTCGGGTCAGCCCCAGCATTTT. This sequence joins TRBV4-1 and TRBJ1-5; TRBD1 might be the D (5 bases). The ends were cut back, 0 bases at V and 6 bases at J, with 15 bases in the middle. Germline-derived CDR1 and CDR2 are MGHRA and YSYEKL. CDR3 length equals 16 residues.

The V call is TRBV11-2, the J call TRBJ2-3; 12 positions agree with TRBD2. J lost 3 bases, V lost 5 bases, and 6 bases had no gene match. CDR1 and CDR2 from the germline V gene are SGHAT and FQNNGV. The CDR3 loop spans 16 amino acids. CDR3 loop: CASSEGLAGPTDTQYF. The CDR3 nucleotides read TGTGCCAGCAGCGAAGGACTAGCGGGACCGACAGATACGCAGTATTTT.

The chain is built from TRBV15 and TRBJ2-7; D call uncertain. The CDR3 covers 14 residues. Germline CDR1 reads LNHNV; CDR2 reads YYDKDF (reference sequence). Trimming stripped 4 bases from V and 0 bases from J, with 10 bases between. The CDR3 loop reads CATSIGRISYEQYF. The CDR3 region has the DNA TGTGCCACCAGCATAGGACGGATCTCCTACGAGCAGTACTTC.

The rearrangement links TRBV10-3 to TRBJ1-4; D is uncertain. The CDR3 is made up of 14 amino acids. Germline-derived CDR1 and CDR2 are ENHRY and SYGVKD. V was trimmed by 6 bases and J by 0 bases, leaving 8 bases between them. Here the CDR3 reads CAISEQTTNEKLFF. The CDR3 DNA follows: TGTGCCATCAGCGAACAGACAACTAATGAAAAACTGTTTTTT.

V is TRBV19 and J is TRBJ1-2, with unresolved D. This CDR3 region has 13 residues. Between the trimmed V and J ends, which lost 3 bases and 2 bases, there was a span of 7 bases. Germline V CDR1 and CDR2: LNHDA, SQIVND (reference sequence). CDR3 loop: CASSMEGNYGYTF. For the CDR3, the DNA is TGTGCCAGTAGTATGGAAGGGAACTATGGCTACACCTTC.

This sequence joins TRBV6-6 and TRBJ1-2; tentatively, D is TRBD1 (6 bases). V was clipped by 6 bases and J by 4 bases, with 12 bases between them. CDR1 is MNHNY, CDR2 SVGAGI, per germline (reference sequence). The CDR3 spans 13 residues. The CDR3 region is CASSPDSPYGYTF. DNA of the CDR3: TGTGCCAGCAGCCCGGACAGCCCCTATGGCTACACCTTC.

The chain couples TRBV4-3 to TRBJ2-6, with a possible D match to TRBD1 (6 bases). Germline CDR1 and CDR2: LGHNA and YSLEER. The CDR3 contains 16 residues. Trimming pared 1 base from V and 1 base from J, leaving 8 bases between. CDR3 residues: CASSQATGSGANVLTF. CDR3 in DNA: TGCGCCAGCAGCCAAGCCACAGGGTCTGGGGCCAACGTCCTGACTTTC.

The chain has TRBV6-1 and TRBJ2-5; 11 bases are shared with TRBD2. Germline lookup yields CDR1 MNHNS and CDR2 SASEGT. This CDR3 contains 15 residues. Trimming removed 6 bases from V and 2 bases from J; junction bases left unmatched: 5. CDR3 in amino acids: CASRARTSGQETQYF. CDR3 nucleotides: TGTGCCAGCAGAGCAAGGACTAGCGGGCAAGAGACCCAGTACTTC.

CDR3 in amino acids: CASSPGLAGGETQYF. CDR3 nucleotides: TGTGCCAGCAGTCCGGGACTAGCGGGAGGGGAGACCCAGTACTTC. The V and J genes are TRBV6-6 and TRBJ2-5; 16 positions match TRBD2. Trimming at V came to 5 bases and at J to 5 bases, leaving 2 bases not matched to a gene. CDR1 is MNHNY and CDR2 is SVGAGI in the germline V gene (reference sequence). CDR3 size: 15 residues.

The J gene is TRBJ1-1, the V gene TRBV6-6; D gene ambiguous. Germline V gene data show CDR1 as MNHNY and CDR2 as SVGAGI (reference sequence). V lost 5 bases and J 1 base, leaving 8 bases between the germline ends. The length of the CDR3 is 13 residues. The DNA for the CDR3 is TGTGCCAGCAGTGCCCCAAAGAACACTGAAGCTTTCTTT. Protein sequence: CASSAPKNTEAFF.

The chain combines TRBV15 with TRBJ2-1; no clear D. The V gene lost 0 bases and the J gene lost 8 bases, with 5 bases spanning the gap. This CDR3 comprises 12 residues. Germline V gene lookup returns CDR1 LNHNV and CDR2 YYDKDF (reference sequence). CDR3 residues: CATSRDIYEQFF. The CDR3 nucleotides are TGTGCCACCAGCAGAGATATATATGAGCAGTTCTTC.

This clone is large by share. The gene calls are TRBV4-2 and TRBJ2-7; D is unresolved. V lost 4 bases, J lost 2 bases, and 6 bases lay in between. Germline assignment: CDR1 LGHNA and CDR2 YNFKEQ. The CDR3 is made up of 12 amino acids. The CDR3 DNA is TGTGCCAGCAGCCCTAATACCTACGAGCAGTACTTC. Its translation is CASSPNTYEQYF.

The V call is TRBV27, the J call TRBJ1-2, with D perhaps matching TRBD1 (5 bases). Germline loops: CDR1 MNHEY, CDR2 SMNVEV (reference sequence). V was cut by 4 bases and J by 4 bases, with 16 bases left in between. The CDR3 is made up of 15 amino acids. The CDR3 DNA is TGTGCCAGCAGTTCGTGGGGGAGGGATATCTATGGCTACACCTTC. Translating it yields CASSSWGRDIYGYTF.

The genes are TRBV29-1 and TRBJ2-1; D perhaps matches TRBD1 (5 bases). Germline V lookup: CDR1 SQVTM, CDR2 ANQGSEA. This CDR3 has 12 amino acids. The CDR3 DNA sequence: TGCCAGGGTCGAGACTCCTACAATGAGCAGTTCTTC. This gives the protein CQGRDSYNEQFF.

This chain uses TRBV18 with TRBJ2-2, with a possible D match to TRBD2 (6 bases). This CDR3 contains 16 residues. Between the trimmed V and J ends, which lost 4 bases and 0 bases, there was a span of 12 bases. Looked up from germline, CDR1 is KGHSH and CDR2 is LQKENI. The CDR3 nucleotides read TGTGCCAGCTCACGCTCTAGCGTAACGAACACCGGGGAGCTGTTTTTT. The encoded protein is CASSRSSVTNTGELFF.

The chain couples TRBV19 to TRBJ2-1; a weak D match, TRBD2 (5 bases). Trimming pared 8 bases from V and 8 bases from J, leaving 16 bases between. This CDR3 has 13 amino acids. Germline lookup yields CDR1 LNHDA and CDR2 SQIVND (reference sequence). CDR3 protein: CASWDYGGDEQFF. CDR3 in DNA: TGTGCCAGTTGGGATTATGGAGGCGATGAGCAGTTCTTC. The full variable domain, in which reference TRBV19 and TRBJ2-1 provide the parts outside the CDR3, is DGGITQSPKYLFRKEGQNVTLSCEQNLNHDAMYWYRQDPGQGLRLIYYSQIVNDFQKGDIAEGYSVSREKKESFPLTVTSAQKNPTAFYLCASWDYGGDEQFFGPGTRLTVL.